Shown below are 32 T cell receptor beta chains from a single sample sequenced in a study of shared clonotypes between healthy human individuals. Profiling relied on immunoSEQ multiplex PCR, and the TCRdb table lists in-frame clones only, not all of them. The sample has over 850,000 clones, about 80% seen once; the top ten hold 0.61%. The sequencing sample was made of memory CD4+ T cells from PBMCs. Noted subset: CD45RA-negative fraction. The receptors here all came from a man younger than 30 in good health. Some clones in this sample may be carry-over from other donors' samples.

Concerning this clone: Other DNA sequences of this sample code for an identical CDR3. This chain connects TRBV5-1 to TRBJ1-1; 7 bases map to TRBD1. CDR1 is SGHRS, CDR2 YFSETQ, per germline. The CDR3 loop spans 14 amino acids. Losses at the gene ends were 5 bases for V and 2 bases for J; bases not matched to a gene: 6. The DNA for the CDR3 is TGCGCCAGCAGTCAGGGGGGCGGAAACACTGAAGCTTTCTTT. This codes for CASSQGGGNTEAFF. Complete variable domain (other parts from reference TRBV5-1 and TRBJ1-1): KAGVTQTPRYLIKTRGQQVTLSCSPISGHRSVSWYQQTPGQGLQFLFEYFSETQRNKGNFPGRFSGRQFSNSRSEMNVSTLELGDSALYLCASSQGGGNTEAFFGQGTRLTVV.

The chain carries TRBV4-3 and TRBJ1-2; tentatively, D is TRBD1 (5 bases). The CDR3 has 14 amino acids. Per the germline V gene, CDR1 is LGHNA and CDR2 is YSLEER. V was shortened by 4 bases and J by 7 bases, with 16 bases between the two germline ends. The DNA of the CDR3 is TGCGCCAGCAGCCCCCAGCCGGGGGAGAGTGGCTACACCTTC. As protein: CASSPQPGESGYTF.

The genes are TRBV9 and TRBJ2-7; weak D call: TRBD1 (9 bases). CDR3 length: 15 amino acids. With 3 bases removed from V and 3 bases from J, the gap between germline ends came to 16 bases. The germline V gene encodes CDR1 SGDLS and CDR2 YYNGEE. This CDR3 is CASSAGGTGNYEQYF. The CDR3 DNA is TGTGCCAGCAGCGCGGGGGGGACAGGGAACTACGAGCAGTACTTC.

This rearrangement joins TRBV7-2 to TRBJ1-2; 8 bases match TRBD1. This CDR3 has 19 amino acids. The germline gives CDR1 SGHTA, CDR2 FQGNSA. The junction had 24 bases not matched to a gene; V was cut back by 5 bases and J by 7 bases. DNA for the CDR3: TGTGCCAGCAGCGCGGTACCGGGACAGGCCTCCCACAAGGGGGGTGGCTACACCTTC. This encodes CASSAVPGQASHKGGGYTF.

The genes are TRBV7-7 and TRBJ2-5; D gene uncertain. The V and J ends lost 5 bases and 2 bases respectively, with 9 bases between them. CDR3 length: 13 residues. Germline V lookup: CDR1 SSHAT, CDR2 FNYEAQ (reference sequence). The CDR3 loop is CASSPRTQETQYF. The CDR3 DNA reads as TGTGCCAGCAGCCCTCGGACGCAAGAGACCCAGTACTTC.

The chain is built from TRBV28 and TRBJ2-7, with 7 bases matching TRBD2. J was trimmed by 0 bases and V by 10 bases; bases with no gene match: 12. Germline assignment: CDR1 MDHEN and CDR2 SYDVKM. The CDR3 is made up of 15 amino acids. CDR3 region: CATEDGGGPSYEQYF. Written as DNA, the CDR3 is TGTGCCACCGAGGATGGGGGGGGTCCCTCCTACGAGCAGTACTTC.

This clone has only one observation. The rearrangement links TRBV30 to TRBJ2-1; D may correspond to TRBD1 or TRBD2 (6 bases each). The V end was cut by 0 bases, the J end by 13 bases, with 19 bases between. The CDR3 consists of 14 residues. Germline CDR1 GTSNPN, CDR2 SVGIG (reference sequence). Written as DNA, the CDR3 is TGTGCCTGGAGTGTACCGGGGGCTATAACGTCTCAGTTCTTC. It is translated as CAWSVPGAITSQFF.

The chain recombines TRBV7-3 with TRBJ2-1, with 9 bases matching TRBD1. The V and J ends lost 2 bases and 3 bases, in that order; junction bases with no gene match: 5. The CDR3 extends over 16 amino acids. CDR1 is SGHTA and CDR2 is FQGTGA in the germline V gene. As DNA, the CDR3 is TGTGCCAGCAGCTTAGCCACAGGGGGCAGCTACAATGAGCAGTTCTTC. Amino acid sequence: CASSLATGGSYNEQFF.

Note on this clone: A much larger clone differs by one base, so this may be a read error. The CDR3 is CASSSGTFGLTEAFF. The CDR3 coding sequence is TGTGCCAGCAGCTCAGGGACATTCGGGCTCACTGAAGCTTTCTTT. The gene calls are TRBV9 and TRBJ1-1; tentative D call: TRBD1 (6 bases). Trimming left V 4 bases short and J 4 bases short, with 17 bases between. Germline V CDR1 and CDR2: SGDLS, YYNGEE. There are 15 residues in the CDR3.

The rearrangement links TRBV7-6 to TRBJ2-2; TRBD2 agrees at 7 bases. Germline assignment: CDR1 SGHVS and CDR2 FNYEAQ. This CDR3 contains 14 residues. V lost 2 bases and J lost 6; bases outside the gene matches: 3. The CDR3 sequence is CASSLMGRAGELFF. CDR3 sequence (DNA): TGTGCCAGCAGCTTAATGGGGAGGGCCGGGGAGCTGTTTTTT. The full variable domain, completed using reference TRBV7-6 and TRBJ2-2, is GAGVSQSPRYKVTKRGQDVALRCDPISGHVSLYWYRQALGQGPEFLTYFNYEAQQDKSGLPNDRFSAERPEGSISTLTIQRTEQRDSAMYRCASSLMGRAGELFFGEGSRLTVL.

This clone showed up many times. The rearrangement joins TRBV30 to TRBJ1-5; D call uncertain. The CDR3 spans 13 residues. V was shortened by 1 base and J by 4 bases, with 8 bases between the two germline ends. The germline gives CDR1 GTSNPN, CDR2 SVGIG (reference sequence). The CDR3 sequence is CAWSEDANQPQHF. In DNA, the CDR3 is TGTGCCTGGAGTGAGGATGCTAATCAGCCCCAGCATTTT. Filled out from reference TRBV30 and TRBJ1-5, the complete variable domain reads SQTIHQWPATLVQPVGSPLSLECTVEGTSNPNLYWYRQAAGRGLQLLFYSVGIGQISSEVPQNLSASRPQDRQFILSSKKLLLSDSGFYLCAWSEDANQPQHFGDGTRLSIL.

CDR3 residues: CASSEGGRDTQYF. The CDR3 DNA reads as TGTGCCAGCAGTGAGGGCGGGAGGGATACGCAGTATTTT. The rearrangement uses TRBV2 and TRBJ2-3; 8 bases agree with TRBD2. The V segment lost 3 bases and the J segment 6 bases; nucleotides outside the gene matches: 2. Per the germline V gene, CDR1 is SNHLY and CDR2 is FYNNEI. The CDR3 sequence is 13 residues long.

Notes on this clone: It may be a read error: a sequence one base away is much more abundant. The rearrangement links TRBV28 to TRBJ1-2; the D gene is possibly TRBD1 (6 bases). Germline assignment: CDR1 MDHEN and CDR2 SYDVKM. This CDR3 contains 15 residues. The CDR3 DNA reads as TGTGCCAGCAGGACCCCATCCACAGGGTTGGGCGGCTGCACCTTC. It is translated as CASRTPSTGLGGCTF.

V usage is TRBV15 and J usage is TRBJ2-7; D remains ambiguous. The V end was cut by 0 bases, the J end by 9 bases, with 15 bases between. There are 14 residues in the CDR3. Looked up from germline, CDR1 is LNHNV and CDR2 is YYDKDF (reference sequence). CDR3 protein: CATSRELSWPAQYF. The CDR3 nucleotides are TGTGCCACCAGCAGAGAGCTCTCATGGCCCGCGCAGTACTTC.

This clone has just a few counts. The chain combines TRBV30 with TRBJ1-6; D is ambiguous. Germline lookup yields CDR1 GTSNPN and CDR2 SVGIG (reference sequence). The CDR3 sequence is 13 residues long. V was clipped by 2 bases and J by 11 bases, with 13 bases between them. CDR3 bases: TGTGCCTGGAGTTGGGGAGGGTCTGCACCCCTCCACTTT. Residues: CAWSWGGSAPLHF.

The chain has TRBV6-5 and TRBJ2-7, with 10 bases lining up with TRBD1. Germline V CDR1 and CDR2: MNHEY, SVGAGI. V gave up 6 bases and J gave up 3 bases; unmatched junction bases: 8. CDR3 size: 15 residues. The CDR3 nucleotides read TGTGCCAGCAGACCGGGACAGGGGTCGATCTACGAGCAGTACTTC. This translates into CASRPGQGSIYEQYF.

The chain combines TRBV5-1 with TRBJ2-7, with 7 positions matching TRBD2. The ends lost 1 base at V and 0 bases at J; junction bases unmatched: 25. Per the germline V gene, CDR1 is SGHRS and CDR2 is YFSETQ. The CDR3 covers 22 residues. This CDR3 is CASSLWAVFGGIPQASSYEQYF. In DNA form, the CDR3 reads TGCGCCAGCAGCTTGTGGGCAGTTTTCGGGGGGATCCCCCAAGCTAGCTCCTACGAGCAGTACTTC.

Points on this clone: Other DNA sequences within the sample encode an identical CDR3. The chain is built from TRBV7-9 and TRBJ1-1; D remains ambiguous. The CDR3 totals 14 residues. V gave up 5 bases and J gave up 0 bases, with 10 bases separating them. Germline assignment: CDR1 SEHNR and CDR2 FQNEAQ (reference sequence). Here the CDR3 DNA reads TGTGCCAGCAGCCCCCGCACAGTGAACACTGAAGCTTTCTTT. Its translation is CASSPRTVNTEAFF.

V is TRBV6-5 and J is TRBJ1-5; possible D gene TRBD1, 5 bases. CDR3 length equals 12 residues. V was clipped by 7 bases and J by 15 bases, with 19 bases between them. Germline V gene sequence: CDR1 MNHEY, CDR2 SVGAGI. The CDR3: CASTDRGGLMHF. The CDR3 DNA follows: TGTGCCAGCACGGACCGGGGGGGTTTGATGCATTTT.

There are a few counts of this clone. The rearrangement uses TRBV10-2 and TRBJ2-7, with TRBD2 identical over 10 bases. This CDR3 contains 14 residues. The V gene's germline CDR1 is WSHSY and CDR2 SAAADI. With V trimmed by 5 bases and J by 7 bases, 8 bases remained unmatched. CDR3 sequence: CASSLAAGGREQYF. Here the CDR3 DNA reads TGCGCCAGCAGTTTAGCAGCGGGAGGGAGGGAGCAGTACTTC.

Remarks on this clone: This sample also contains other DNA sequences that code for the same CDR3. The CDR3 sequence: CASSRTLDEQFF. CDR3 in DNA: TGTGCCAGCAGCCGAACACTGGATGAGCAGTTCTTC. The J gene is TRBJ2-1, the V gene TRBV7-2; no reliable D call. The length of the CDR3 is 12 residues. Germline V lookup: CDR1 SGHTA, CDR2 FQGNSA. The V end lost 5 bases, the J end lost 8 bases, and 10 bases lay between the germline ends. The full variable domain, rest sourced from reference TRBV7-2 and TRBJ2-1, is GAGVSQSPSNKVTEKGKDVELRCDPISGHTALYWYRQSLGQGLEFLIYFQGNSAPDKSGLPSDRFSAERTGGSVSTLTIQRTQQEDSAVYLCASSRTLDEQFFGPGTRLTVL.

The rearrangement uses TRBV14 and TRBJ2-3; D is perhaps TRBD2 (6 bases). Looked up from germline, CDR1 is SGHDN and CDR2 is FVKESK. V was shortened by 4 bases and J by 2 bases, with 13 bases between the two germline ends. The CDR3 has 15 amino acids. The DNA of the CDR3 is TGTGCCAGCAGCCCTCTAGCGTTCCCCACAGATACGCAGTATTTT. This codes for CASSPLAFPTDTQYF.

The rearrangement joins TRBV7-2 to TRBJ2-7; no firm D call. The CDR3 has 12 amino acids. V lost 1 base, J lost 7 bases, and 8 bases lay in between. Germline V gene sequence: CDR1 SGHTA, CDR2 FQGNSA. The CDR3 here is CASSLDAPEQYF. The DNA of the CDR3 is TGTGCCAGCAGCTTAGATGCCCCGGAGCAGTACTTC.

This chain joins TRBV7-2 and TRBJ2-3; 9 nucleotides match TRBD2. Germline V gene lookup returns CDR1 SGHTA and CDR2 FQGNSA. The CDR3 length is 14 residues. Trimming took 4 bases from V and 1 from J; bases not matched to a gene: 0. CDR3 loop: CASSWTSGTDTQYF. The CDR3 DNA follows: TGTGCCAGCAGCTGGACTAGCGGCACAGATACGCAGTATTTT.

This clone was counted a few times. This chain connects TRBV5-1 to TRBJ1-1; D remains unclear. Germline V gene data show CDR1 as SGHRS and CDR2 as YFSETQ. Trimming took 0 bases from V and 5 from J, leaving 8 bases between them. The CDR3 covers 13 residues. CDR3 nucleotides: TGCGCCAGCAGCTTGGCCCCCTCTACTGAAGCTTTCTTT. Its translation: CASSLAPSTEAFF.

This clone was counted a single time. This chain joins TRBV27 and TRBJ2-2; D unresolved. This CDR3 has 16 residues. Germline lookup yields CDR1 MNHEY and CDR2 SMNVEV (reference sequence). V was clipped by 4 bases and J by 0 bases, with 12 bases between them. The CDR3 sequence: CASSWAARANTGELFF. CDR3 DNA sequence: TGTGCCAGCAGTTGGGCGGCAAGGGCGAACACCGGGGAGCTGTTTTTT.

V and J are TRBV9 and TRBJ2-3; D is unclear. The CDR3 extends over 14 amino acids. The germline CDR1 and CDR2 sequences are SGDLS and YYNGEE. Trimming stripped 1 base from V and 3 bases from J, with 9 bases between. In nucleotides, the CDR3 is TGTGCCAGCAGCGTACGGGCCCTTACAGATACGCAGTATTTT. It translates to CASSVRALTDTQYF.

This chain links TRBV6-5 with TRBJ2-6; D is unclear. The CDR3 extends over 16 amino acids. The V gene's germline CDR1 is MNHEY and CDR2 SVGAGI. V was shortened by 2 bases and J by 0 bases, with 8 bases between the two germline ends. CDR3 bases: TGTGCCAGCAGTTACGGTCATTACTCTGGGGCCAACGTCCTGACTTTC. Protein sequence: CASSYGHYSGANVLTF.

The V gene is TRBV6-1, the J gene TRBJ2-7, with no clear D. This CDR3 has 13 residues. The ends were cut back, 4 bases at V and 3 bases at J, with 10 bases in the middle. In germline, CDR1 is MNHNS, CDR2 SASEGT. This chain's CDR3 is CASSGPSGYEQYF. DNA for the CDR3: TGTGCCAGCAGTGGGCCCTCCGGCTACGAGCAGTACTTC.

The chain links TRBV7-2 to TRBJ2-2; TRBD1 matches 8 bases. Per the germline V gene, CDR1 is SGHTA and CDR2 is FQGNSA. V lost 1 base and J lost 10; bases outside the gene matches: 8. This CDR3 is built from 15 residues. The CDR3 loop is CASSLGIRTGTELFF. DNA of the CDR3: TGTGCCAGCAGCTTAGGCATTAGGACAGGGACGGAGCTGTTTTTT. The variable domain in full, completed from reference TRBV7-2 and TRBJ2-2, reads GAGVSQSPSNKVTEKGKDVELRCDPISGHTALYWYRQSLGQGLEFLIYFQGNSAPDKSGLPSDRFSAERTGGSVSTLTIQRTQQEDSAVYLCASSLGIRTGTELFFGEGSRLTVL.

With regard to this clone: A far bigger clonotype differs at one base, so this is likely a read error. In the same sample, other DNA sequences code for this CDR3. The genes are TRBV15 and TRBJ1-5; 10 bases are a match to TRBD1. The length of the CDR3 is 18 residues. Per germline, CDR1 LNHNV and CDR2 YYDKDF (reference sequence). CDR3 in DNA: TGTGCTACCAGCACTGGGGGACAGGGGTTTCAGAGCAATCAGCCCCAGCATTTT. It translates to CATSTGGQGFQSNQPQHF.

The CDR3 sequence: CASSPLSGSLGEQYF. CDR3 DNA sequence: TGTGCCAGCTCACCGCTTTCAGGCAGTCTCGGCGAGCAGTACTTC. V and J are TRBV18 and TRBJ2-7, with D unresolved. CDR1 and CDR2 from the germline V gene are KGHSH and LQKENI. This CDR3 has 15 amino acids. Trimming left V 3 bases short and J 6 bases short, with 18 bases between.